The 21 T cell receptor beta chains in this list originate from one sample, sequenced in a study of CD8+ T cells in alopecia areata. Isolated RNA was reverse transcribed into cDNA used as the sequencing template. Data came from immunoSEQ multiplex PCR; TCRdb stores just in-frame clones and leaves some out. The sample records 150,000 to 200,000 clones, 60% being singletons. This sample's treatment: oral pan-JAK inhibitor, 5-10 mg twice daily. The specimen comprised CD4+ T cells sorted from blood, sampled at week 24, from a patient treated with tofacitinib. These receptors all stem from a human donor with alopecia areata.

The CDR3 DNA sequence: TGTGCCAGCGAAGGACAGGGGTATGGTGGCTACACCTTC. Its protein is CASEGQGYGGYTF. The V call is TRBV6-6, the J call TRBJ1-2; 9 positions match TRBD1. Germline V CDR1 and CDR2: MNHNY, SVGAGI (reference sequence). J was trimmed by 7 bases and V by 8 bases; bases with no gene match: 8. The CDR3 covers 13 residues.

This chain joins TRBV11-2 and TRBJ2-1; maybe TRBD1 (6 bases). Trimming cost V 7 bases and J 2 bases, with 12 bases left between them. CDR3 length: 14 residues. Germline-derived CDR1 and CDR2 are SGHAT and FQNNGV. The CDR3, as DNA: TGTGCCAGCACCCAACAGGGCCCCTACAATGAGCAGTTCTTC. Translating it yields CASTQQGPYNEQFF.

The gene calls are TRBV29-1 and TRBJ1-1; TRBD1 matches at 8 bases. V lost 3 bases to trimming and J lost 5 bases; unmatched junction nucleotides: 11. The CDR3 is made up of 15 amino acids. Germline lookup yields CDR1 SQVTM and CDR2 ANQGSEA. The CDR3 spells CSVETLTGAPTEAFF. In DNA form, the CDR3 reads TGCAGCGTTGAGACTTTGACAGGGGCACCAACTGAAGCTTTCTTT. Based on the CDR3 plus reference TRBV29-1 and TRBJ1-1, the full variable domain is SAVISQKPSRDICQRGTSLTIQCQVDSQVTMMFWYRQQPGQSLTLIATANQGSEATYESGFVIDKFPISRPNLTFSTLTVSNMSPEDSSIYLCSVETLTGAPTEAFFGQGTRLTVV.

The chain links TRBV5-1 to TRBJ2-2, with a possible D match to TRBD1 (6 bases). CDR3 length: 15 amino acids. Trimming took 3 bases from V and 3 from J, leaving 12 bases between them. CDR1 is SGHRS and CDR2 is YFSETQ in the germline V gene. CDR3: CASSYRDIDTGELFF. In nucleotides, the CDR3 is TGCGCCAGCAGCTACCGGGACATAGACACCGGGGAGCTGTTTTTT.

This clone was seen at least ten times. CDR3 nucleotides: TGTGCCAGCAGTGGCCAGGGGGGAGACATTCAGTACTTC. Amino acids: CASSGQGGDIQYF. The chain employs TRBV2 and TRBJ2-4; the D gene is possibly TRBD1 (7 bases). The CDR3 extends over 13 amino acids. V was clipped by 4 bases and J by 8 bases, with 12 bases between them. CDR1 is SNHLY, CDR2 FYNNEI, per germline.

The V and J genes are TRBV29-1 and TRBJ1-2; TRBD1 might be the D (6 bases). Trimming left V 2 bases short and J 6 bases short, with 13 bases between. Germline V gene lookup returns CDR1 SQVTM and CDR2 ANQGSEA. The CDR3 extends over 13 amino acids. The CDR3 sequence: CSVESGTIHGYTF. The CDR3 DNA reads as TGCAGCGTTGAATCAGGGACAATCCATGGCTACACCTTC. The full variable domain, completed using reference TRBV29-1 and TRBJ1-2, is SAVISQKPSRDICQRGTSLTIQCQVDSQVTMMFWYRQQPGQSLTLIATANQGSEATYESGFVIDKFPISRPNLTFSTLTVSNMSPEDSSIYLCSVESGTIHGYTFGSGTRLTVV.

The rearrangement uses TRBV29-1 and TRBJ1-1; D is undetermined. This CDR3 region has 14 residues. V dropped 0 bases and J dropped 1 base, with 9 bases sitting between them. Germline assignment: CDR1 SQVTM and CDR2 ANQGSEA. CDR3 region: CSVEEGAANTEAFF. The CDR3 coding sequence is TGCAGCGTTGAAGAAGGCGCGGCGAACACTGAAGCTTTCTTT. The full variable domain, with the rest looked up from reference TRBV29-1 and TRBJ1-1, is SAVISQKPSRDICQRGTSLTIQCQVDSQVTMMFWYRQQPGQSLTLIATANQGSEATYESGFVIDKFPISRPNLTFSTLTVSNMSPEDSSIYLCSVEEGAANTEAFFGQGTRLTVV.

This clone was picked up one time. The rearrangement uses TRBV29-1 and TRBJ2-7; D is uncertain. This CDR3 region has 12 residues. Germline CDR1 and CDR2: SQVTM and ANQGSEA. The ends were cut back, 1 base at V and 3 bases at J, with 7 bases in the middle. CDR3 nucleotides: TGCAGCGTTGAAGGGGCCCACTACGAGCAGTACTTC. This encodes CSVEGAHYEQYF.

The chain links TRBV30 to TRBJ2-5; 8 positions match TRBD2. In germline, CDR1 is GTSNPN, CDR2 SVGIG (reference sequence). Losses at the gene ends were 4 bases for V and 4 bases for J; bases not matched to a gene: 14. This CDR3 is 16 amino acids long. The CDR3 here is CAWNTGLGGAGETQYF. In nucleotides, the CDR3 is TGTGCCTGGAACACGGGACTAGGGGGGGCCGGAGAGACCCAGTACTTC.

The chain joins TRBV7-8 to TRBJ2-2; D not certain. Looked up from germline, CDR1 is SGHVS and CDR2 is FQNEAQ. The CDR3 spans 14 residues. The V end was cut by 4 bases, the J end by 3 bases, with 9 bases between. CDR3 amino acids: CASSWKMHTGELFF. For the CDR3, the DNA is TGTGCCAGCAGCTGGAAAATGCACACCGGGGAGCTGTTTTTT.

The genes are TRBV7-2 and TRBJ1-5; D uncertain. CDR1 and CDR2 (germline): SGHTA, FQGNSA. This CDR3 is 12 amino acids long. V was pared by 2 bases and J by 7 bases, with 6 bases between. The CDR3 bases are TGTGCCAGCAGCTTACAGGCGCAGCCCCAGCATTTT. This gives the protein CASSLQAQPQHF.

The V gene is TRBV5-1, the J gene TRBJ2-3, with 14 bases fitting TRBD2. CDR1 and CDR2 from the germline V gene are SGHRS and YFSETQ. After removal of 3 bases from V and 0 bases from J, the junction contained 9 bases not matched to a gene. The CDR3 spans 19 residues. For the CDR3, the DNA is TGCGCCAGCAGCTCCGGACTAGCGGGGGGCCTACGGAGCACAGATACGCAGTATTTT. This codes for CASSSGLAGGLRSTDTQYF.

This clone was picked up a small number of times. The chain combines TRBV7-7 with TRBJ2-6; D is ambiguous. The V end was cut by 5 bases, the J end by 4 bases, with 15 bases between. The CDR3 runs 16 residues. Germline assignment: CDR1 SSHAT and CDR2 FNYEAQ (reference sequence). In nucleotides, the CDR3 is TGTGCCAGCAGCCCGACCGGGCCGTCCGGGGCCAACGTCCTGACTTTC. It translates to CASSPTGPSGANVLTF. The full variable domain, completed using reference TRBV7-7 and TRBJ2-6, is GAGVSQSPRYKVTKRGQDVTLRCDPISSHATLYWYQQALGQGPEFLTYFNYEAQPDKSGLPSDRFSAERPEGSISTLTIQRTEQRDSAMYRCASSPTGPSGANVLTFGAGSRLTVL.

The rearrangement uses TRBV5-1 and TRBJ2-2; D may match TRBD1 or TRBD2 (5 bases each). The CDR3 loop spans 16 amino acids. Germline CDR1 reads SGHRS; CDR2 reads YFSETQ. V was clipped by 0 bases and J by 0 bases, with 9 bases between them. For the CDR3, the DNA is TGCGCCAGCAGCTTGGCTGTGGGGGCGAACACCGGGGAGCTGTTTTTT. Translated, it gives CASSLAVGANTGELFF.

This clone came up a few times. The rearrangement joins TRBV29-1 to TRBJ2-7; 10 nucleotides agree with TRBD1. The CDR3 loop spans 13 amino acids. Looked up from germline, CDR1 is SQVTM and CDR2 is ANQGSEA. Trimming cost V 1 base and J 5 bases; bases outside gene matches: 2. CDR3 nucleotide sequence: TGCAGCGTTGAAGGACAGGGGGCGAACGAGCAGTACTTC. Its protein is CSVEGQGANEQYF.

V is TRBV15 and J is TRBJ2-1, with TRBD2 identical over 9 bases. Losses at the gene ends were 1 base for V and 6 bases for J; bases not matched to a gene: 7. This CDR3 is built from 16 residues. Per the germline V gene, CDR1 is LNHNV and CDR2 is YYDKDF (reference sequence). The CDR3 region has the DNA TGTGCCACCAGCAGAGCACTTAGCGGGGGATTCAATGAGCAGTTCTTC. Protein: CATSRALSGGFNEQFF.

This CDR3 is CAWSVVTGRETQYF. As DNA, the CDR3 is TGTGCCTGGAGTGTAGTGACAGGGAGGGAGACCCAGTACTTC. The V gene is TRBV30, the J gene TRBJ2-5, with D perhaps matching TRBD1 (7 bases). CDR3 size: 14 residues. The V and J ends lost 0 bases and 5 bases respectively, with 13 bases between them. Germline V lookup: CDR1 GTSNPN, CDR2 SVGIG (reference sequence). The full variable domain, in which reference TRBV30 and TRBJ2-5 provide the parts outside the CDR3, is SQTIHQWPATLVQPVGSPLSLECTVEGTSNPNLYWYRQAAGRGLQLLFYSVGIGQISSEVPQNLSASRPQDRQFILSSKKLLLSDSGFYLCAWSVVTGRETQYFGPGTRLLVL.

This clone was seen a single time. This sequence joins TRBV29-1 and TRBJ1-2; D not resolved. Trimming removed 8 bases at V and 3 bases at J, with 13 bases between. This CDR3 is built from 12 residues. Germline values: CDR1 SQVTM, CDR2 ANQGSEA. CDR3 residues: CSITMGYYGYTF. CDR3 bases: TGCAGCATCACGATGGGGTACTATGGCTACACCTTC.

The chain employs TRBV9 and TRBJ2-5, with D maybe TRBD2 (5 bases). This CDR3 spans 14 amino acids. The V end lost 0 bases, the J end lost 3 bases, and 9 bases lay between the germline ends. Germline V CDR1 and CDR2: SGDLS, YYNGEE. The CDR3 reads CASSVGTYKETQYF. CDR3 DNA sequence: TGTGCCAGCAGCGTAGGGACTTACAAAGAGACCCAGTACTTC.

The CDR3 loop reads CASSLGLAGFSSTDTQYF. In DNA form, the CDR3 reads TGTGCCAGCAGCCTAGGACTAGCGGGGTTCTCTAGCACAGATACGCAGTATTTT. The chain employs TRBV7-2 and TRBJ2-3; 12 nucleotides match TRBD2. Germline V CDR1 and CDR2: SGHTA, FQGNSA. J gave up 0 bases and V 5 bases, and 9 bases lay outside the gene matches. The CDR3 contains 18 residues. The full variable domain, in which reference TRBV7-2 and TRBJ2-3 provide the parts outside the CDR3, is GAGVSQSPSNKVTEKGKDVELRCDPISGHTALYWYRQSLGQGLEFLIYFQGNSAPDKSGLPSDRFSAERTGGSVSTLTIQRTQQEDSAVYLCASSLGLAGFSSTDTQYFGPGTRLTVL.

The J gene is TRBJ2-3, the V gene TRBV4-1; D uncertain. Germline V CDR1 and CDR2: MGHRA, YSYEKL. The V and J ends lost 1 base and 6 bases respectively, with 11 bases between them. The CDR3 has 14 amino acids. The DNA of the CDR3 is TGCGCCAGCAGCCAAGTCGACCTAAAGGATACGCAGTATTTT. Encoded protein: CASSQVDLKDTQYF.